This T cell receptor (beta chain) was profiled in a study of regulatory T cells in long-lasting Graves disease. Study-wide results and limits: Gene preferences differed: TRBV28, TRBJ1-2, TRBJ2-5 in persistent cases.

Time point described: newly diagnosed GD, antithyroid drugs for less than 3 months. From RNA extracted from PBMCs, the TCR library was made. This clonotype was recorded at least ten times. Antigen unknown. With iRepertoire HTBI primers and Arm-PCR of CDR3 regions, TCR beta libraries were built. TCRdb independently ran MiXCR on the multiplex PCR reads; one entry per CDR3 protein. The data show fewer than 550,000 distinct CDR3 sequences, roughly a sixth seen once. V gave up 5 bases and J gave up 0 bases; unmatched junction bases: 5. The CDR3 is made up of 15 amino acids. This sample also appeared in a second study, on T cells in Graves' hyperthyroidism and ophthalmopathy. That study adds: Patients were aged 18 to 65, had disease duration under 2 months, and had newly diagnosed hyperthyroidism. Diagnostic decisions used clinical symptoms, serum thyroxine and TRAb, thyroid ultrasound and orbital computed tomography. Most clonotypes expanded in the thyroid (above 0.001) were also present in blood.

V and J are TRBV12-3 or TRBV12-4 and TRBJ2-5, with 8 bases that match TRBD1. The sample consisted of peripheral blood mononuclear cells (PBMCs), taken at new diagnosis, from a patient treated with antithyroid drugs. This receptor was taken from a woman aged 35-65 years with Graves disease. The CDR3 region is CASSPRDRNQETQYF. The CDR3 DNA sequence: TGTGCCAGCAGTCCCAGGGACAGGAACCAAGAGACCCAGTACTTC.